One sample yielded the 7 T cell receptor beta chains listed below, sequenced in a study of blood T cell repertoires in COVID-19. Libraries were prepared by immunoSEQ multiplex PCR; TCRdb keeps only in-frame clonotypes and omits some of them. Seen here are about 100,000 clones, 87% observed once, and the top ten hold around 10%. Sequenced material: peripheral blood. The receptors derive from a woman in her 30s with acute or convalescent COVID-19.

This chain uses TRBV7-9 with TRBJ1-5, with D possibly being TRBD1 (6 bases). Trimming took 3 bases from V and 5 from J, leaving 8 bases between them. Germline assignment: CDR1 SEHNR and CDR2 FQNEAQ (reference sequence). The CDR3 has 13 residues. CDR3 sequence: CASSLTGYQPQHF. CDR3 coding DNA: TGTGCCAGCAGCTTGACAGGTTATCAGCCCCAGCATTTT.

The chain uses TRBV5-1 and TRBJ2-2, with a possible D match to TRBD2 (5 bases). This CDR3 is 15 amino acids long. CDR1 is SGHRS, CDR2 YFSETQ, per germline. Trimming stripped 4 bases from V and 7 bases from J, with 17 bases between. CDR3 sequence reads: CASSLGWGRDGELFF. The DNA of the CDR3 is TGCGCCAGCAGCCTGGGATGGGGTCGGGACGGGGAGCTGTTTTTT.

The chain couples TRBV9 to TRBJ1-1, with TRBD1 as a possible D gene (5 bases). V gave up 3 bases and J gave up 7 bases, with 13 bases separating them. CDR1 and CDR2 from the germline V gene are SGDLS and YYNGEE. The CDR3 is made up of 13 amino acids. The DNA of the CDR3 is TGTGCCAGCAGCGGTTTAATCCAGGGTGAAGCTTTCTTT. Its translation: CASSGLIQGEAFF.

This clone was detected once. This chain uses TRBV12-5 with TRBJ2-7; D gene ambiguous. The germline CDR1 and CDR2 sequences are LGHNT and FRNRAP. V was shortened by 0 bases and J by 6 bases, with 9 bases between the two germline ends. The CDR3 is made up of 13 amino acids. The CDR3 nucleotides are TGTGCTAGTGGTTTGGTAGAGTTAACCGAGCAGTACTTC. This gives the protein CASGLVELTEQYF.

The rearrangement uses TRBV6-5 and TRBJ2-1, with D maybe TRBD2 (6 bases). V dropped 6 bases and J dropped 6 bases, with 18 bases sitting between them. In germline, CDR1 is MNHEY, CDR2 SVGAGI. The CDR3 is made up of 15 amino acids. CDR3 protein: CASRRLGRRGNEQFF. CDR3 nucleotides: TGTGCCAGCAGAAGACTAGGACGGCGGGGCAATGAGCAGTTCTTC.

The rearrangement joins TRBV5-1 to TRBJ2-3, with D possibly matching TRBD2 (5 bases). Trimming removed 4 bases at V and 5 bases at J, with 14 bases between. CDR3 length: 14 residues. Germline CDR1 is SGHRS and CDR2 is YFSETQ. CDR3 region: CASSRRPEGDTQYF. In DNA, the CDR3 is TGCGCCAGCAGCAGGCGGCCCGAGGGAGATACGCAGTATTTT.

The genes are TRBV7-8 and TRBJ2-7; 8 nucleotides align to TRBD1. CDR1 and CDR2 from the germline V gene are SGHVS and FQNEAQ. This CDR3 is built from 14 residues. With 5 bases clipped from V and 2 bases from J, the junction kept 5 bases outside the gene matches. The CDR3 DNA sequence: TGTGCCAGCAGCAACCGGACAGGGCCCTACGAGCAGTACTTC. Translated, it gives CASSNRTGPYEQYF.